A single sample gave rise to the 12 T cell receptor beta chains below, sequenced in a study of long-term antiretroviral therapy in people with HIV. It was version v3.0 of the immunoSEQ assay that was run at survey level. The method was immunoSEQ multiplex PCR; TCRdb's version includes in-frame clones alone and lacks a portion of them. The repertoire holds some 20,000 clones, with about 70% as singletons. The material was unsorted PBMCs, obtained 0.5 years before starting antiretroviral therapy. All receptors come from a man aged 18 to 30 with HIV.

The chain employs TRBV13 and TRBJ1-2; no reliable D call. Germline values: CDR1 PRHDT, CDR2 FYEKMQ (reference sequence). Trimming shortened V by 7 bases and J by 0 bases, and 12 bases separated the two germline ends. There are 14 residues in the CDR3. CDR3 residues: CASTARYSNYGYTF. CDR3 sequence (DNA): TGTGCCAGCACCGCCAGGTACTCTAACTATGGCTACACCTTC.

DNA for the CDR3: TGCGCCAGCAGCTTGGCAGGGGACGAGCAGTACTTC. It is translated as CASSLAGDEQYF. The gene calls are TRBV5-1 and TRBJ2-7; maybe TRBD1 (6 bases). Per germline, CDR1 SGHRS and CDR2 YFSETQ. This CDR3 is built from 12 residues. Deletions cut 0 bases from V and 5 bases from J, with 6 bases between.

This sequence joins TRBV7-9 and TRBJ2-3, with D perhaps TRBD1 (6 bases). CDR3 length: 16 residues. The V end was cut by 1 base, the J end by 0 bases, with 11 bases between. From germline, CDR1 is SEHNR and CDR2 FQNEAQ (reference sequence). The CDR3 protein is CASSLGQDPSTDTQYF. CDR3 in DNA: TGTGCCAGCAGCTTAGGACAGGATCCTAGCACAGATACGCAGTATTTT.

The chain joins TRBV9 to TRBJ1-5, with D uncertain. Trimming cost V 0 bases and J 9 bases, with 13 bases left between them. The CDR3 length is 14 residues. Per germline, CDR1 SGDLS and CDR2 YYNGEE. In DNA, the CDR3 is TGTGCCAGCAGCGTAGCGGTGGAGACCGGGCCCCAGCATTTT. Translating it yields CASSVAVETGPQHF.

This clone is medium-sized in the sample. V and J are TRBV14 and TRBJ2-7, with 9 positions matching TRBD1. Trimming took 4 bases from V and 6 from J; bases not matched to a gene: 4. This CDR3 is 13 amino acids long. Germline V gene sequence: CDR1 SGHDN, CDR2 FVKESK. The CDR3 is CASSLGQGREQYF. The CDR3 DNA reads as TGTGCCAGCAGCCTGGGACAGGGTCGCGAGCAGTACTTC.

This clone turned up a few times. V gene TRBV11-2 combines with J gene TRBJ2-7; no clear D. CDR1 and CDR2 from the germline V gene are SGHAT and FQNNGV. V was shortened by 1 base and J by 3 bases, with 7 bases between the two germline ends. This CDR3 is built from 13 residues. The CDR3 sequence: CASSLAPDYEQYF. The CDR3 region has the DNA TGTGCCAGCAGCTTAGCTCCTGACTACGAGCAGTACTTC.

This clone was observed a few times. The CDR3 loop reads CASGTSTDTQYF. CDR3 nucleotides: TGTGCCAGCGGAACCTCCACAGATACGCAGTATTTT. The chain combines TRBV27 with TRBJ2-3; D not resolved. Trimming cost V 8 bases and J 2 bases, with 8 bases left between them. Germline V lookup: CDR1 MNHEY, CDR2 SMNVEV (reference sequence). CDR3 length equals 12 residues.

This clone appeared a few times. This chain links TRBV7-9 with TRBJ1-2; maybe TRBD1 (5 bases). Looked up from germline, CDR1 is SEHNR and CDR2 is FQNEAQ (reference sequence). This CDR3 comprises 15 residues. V was pared by 2 bases and J by 3 bases, with 13 bases between. CDR3 in DNA: TGTGCCAGCAGCTTAAGCCTACCGGGGGACTATGGCTACACCTTC. Protein: CASSLSLPGDYGYTF.

This clone was detected only a few times. The chain has TRBV5-6 and TRBJ2-7, with D unresolved. The CDR3 has 15 residues. Trimming removed 0 bases from V and 0 bases from J, with 10 bases in between. CDR1 and CDR2 (germline): SGHDT, YYEEEE. The CDR3 loop reads CASSLVGSGSYEQYF. In DNA form, the CDR3 reads TGTGCCAGCAGCTTGGTCGGCTCTGGCTCCTACGAGCAGTACTTC.

The chain uses TRBV6-5 and TRBJ1-2, with unresolved D. Germline V gene data show CDR1 as MNHEY and CDR2 as SVGAGI. V lost 6 bases to trimming and J lost 2 bases, with 10 bases between them. The CDR3 covers 13 residues. This chain's CDR3 is CASSPRTNYGYTF. CDR3 nucleotide sequence: TGTGCCAGCAGCCCGAGGACCAACTATGGCTACACCTTC.

The rearrangement joins TRBV28 to TRBJ2-7, with 11 bases fitting TRBD1. The CDR3 sequence is 14 residues long. Germline V gives CDR1 MDHEN, CDR2 SYDVKM. V gave up 5 bases and J gave up 9 bases; unmatched junction bases: 9. CDR3: CASSLGTGGLGQYF. The CDR3 region has the DNA TGTGCCAGCAGTCTCGGGACAGGGGGTTTAGGGCAGTACTTC.

This chain joins TRBV5-6 and TRBJ1-1; possibly TRBD1 for D (6 bases). Trimming took 2 bases from V and 3 from J, leaving 23 bases between them. The CDR3 totals 18 residues. The V gene's germline CDR1 is SGHDT and CDR2 YYEEEE. CDR3 bases: TGTGCCAGCAGCTTCATGGGCGGGACATATGTTAGCGACACTGAAGCTTTCTTT. As protein: CASSFMGGTYVSDTEAFF.